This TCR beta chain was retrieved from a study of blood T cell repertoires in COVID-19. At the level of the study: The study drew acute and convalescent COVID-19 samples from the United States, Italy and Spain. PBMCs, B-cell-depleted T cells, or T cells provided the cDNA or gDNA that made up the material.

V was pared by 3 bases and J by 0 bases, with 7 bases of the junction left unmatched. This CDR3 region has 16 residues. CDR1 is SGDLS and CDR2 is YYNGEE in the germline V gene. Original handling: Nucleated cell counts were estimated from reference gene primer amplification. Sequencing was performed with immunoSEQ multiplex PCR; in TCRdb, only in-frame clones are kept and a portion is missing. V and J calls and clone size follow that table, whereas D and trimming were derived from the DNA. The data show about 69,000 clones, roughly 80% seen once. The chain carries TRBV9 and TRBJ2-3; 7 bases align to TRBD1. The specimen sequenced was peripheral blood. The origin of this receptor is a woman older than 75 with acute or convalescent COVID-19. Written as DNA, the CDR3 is TGTGCCAGCAGCGCCCGGACAGGAACTAGCACAGATACGCAGTATTTT. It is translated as CASSARTGTSTDTQYF.